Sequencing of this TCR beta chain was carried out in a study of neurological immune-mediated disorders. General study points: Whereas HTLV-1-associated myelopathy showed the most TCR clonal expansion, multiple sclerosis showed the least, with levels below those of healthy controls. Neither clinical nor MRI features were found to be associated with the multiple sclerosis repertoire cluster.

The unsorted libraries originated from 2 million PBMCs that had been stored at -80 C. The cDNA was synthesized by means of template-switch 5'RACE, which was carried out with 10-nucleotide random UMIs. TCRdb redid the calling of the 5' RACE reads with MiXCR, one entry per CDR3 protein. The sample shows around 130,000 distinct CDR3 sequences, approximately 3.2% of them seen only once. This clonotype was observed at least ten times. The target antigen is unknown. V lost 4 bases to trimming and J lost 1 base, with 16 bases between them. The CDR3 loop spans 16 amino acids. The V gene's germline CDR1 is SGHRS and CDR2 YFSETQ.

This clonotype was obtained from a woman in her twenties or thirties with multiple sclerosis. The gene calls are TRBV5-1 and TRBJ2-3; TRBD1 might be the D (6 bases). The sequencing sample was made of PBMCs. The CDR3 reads CASSLGARKGTDTQYF. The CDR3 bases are TGCGCCAGCAGCCTGGGGGCTCGAAAAGGCACAGATACGCAGTATTTT.